The 23 T cell receptor beta chains listed next were all sequenced from one sample in a study of PD-L1 blockade in urothelial cancer (dated by TCRdb to 2015 to 2018). The time point label here, explained by the study, means: pretreatment peripheral blood. The method was the immunoSEQ multiplex PCR assay. Imported from immuneACCESS, the table was reduced by TCRdb to in-frame sequences with V and J called. These copies leave out some clones; in studies compared against another copy, an unresolved V gene accounts for under half, and the cause of the remainder is not known. In this sample the table shows about 17,000 clones, over 75% of which occur a single time. Jointly, the top ten make up 9.5% to 15% of the sample. Sequencing was performed on PBMCs, taken around atezolizumab (anti-PD-L1) treatment. The receptors shown here come from a man aged 65-85 years with urothelial cancer.

This chain uses TRBV5-1 with TRBJ2-3, with D uncertain. The CDR3 consists of 12 residues. Germline V gives CDR1 SGHRS, CDR2 YFSETQ. V lost 4 bases, J lost 6 bases, and 9 bases lay in between. The CDR3 DNA sequence: TGCGCCAGCAGCCCCCCCTCCGATACGCAGTATTTT. Amino acids: CASSPPSDTQYF.

The J gene is TRBJ2-5, the V gene TRBV7-9; TRBD2 agrees at 9 bases. The germline CDR1 and CDR2 sequences are SEHNR and FQNEAQ (reference sequence). The CDR3 consists of 14 residues. V lost 2 bases to trimming and J lost 4 bases; unmatched junction nucleotides: 2. As DNA, the CDR3 is TGTGCCAGCAGCTTAAATAGCGGGGGAGAGACCCAGTACTTC. Protein sequence: CASSLNSGGETQYF.

The chain employs TRBV5-6 and TRBJ1-1; possibly TRBD1 for D (5 bases). V was trimmed by 1 base and J by 1 base, leaving 8 bases between them. The CDR3 consists of 14 residues. The V gene's germline CDR1 is SGHDT and CDR2 YYEEEE. The CDR3 region has the DNA TGTGCCAGCAGCTTGTGGGGGGAGAACACTGAAGCTTTCTTT. It yields the protein CASSLWGENTEAFF.

The sample holds a few counts of this clone. The CDR3 DNA is TGTGCCAGCAGCTTGACCGAGGATAATTCACCCCTCCACTTT. Protein sequence: CASSLTEDNSPLHF. V gene TRBV5-4 combines with J gene TRBJ1-6; D gene uncertain. V was trimmed by 1 base and J by 5 bases, leaving 7 bases between them. The CDR3 runs 14 residues. Germline V gene sequence: CDR1 SGHNT, CDR2 YYREEE (reference sequence).

The rearrangement uses TRBV6-5 and TRBJ1-2, with 7 bases fitting TRBD1. V was pared by 6 bases and J by 8 bases, with 15 bases of the junction left unmatched. The CDR3 extends over 15 amino acids. Germline CDR1 and CDR2: MNHEY and SVGAGI. The CDR3 is CASRQTGDLRWGYTF. The CDR3 DNA follows: TGTGCCAGCAGACAAACAGGGGACCTACGTTGGGGCTACACCTTC.

CDR3 in DNA: TGTGCCAGCAGCTTGGGACAGGTCAATGAGCAGTTCTTC. Translation: CASSLGQVNEQFF. This chain joins TRBV7-2 and TRBJ2-1; 8 bases map to TRBD1. CDR3 length: 13 residues. Germline-derived CDR1 and CDR2 are SGHTA and FQGNSA. The ends lost 3 bases at V and 6 bases at J; junction bases unmatched: 1.

The sample holds a few counts of this clone. The chain combines TRBV2 with TRBJ1-2; D is undetermined. The germline gives CDR1 SNHLY, CDR2 FYNNEI. V dropped 6 bases and J dropped 0 bases, with 11 bases sitting between them. The CDR3 is 14 amino acids. CDR3 bases: TGTGCCAGCAGACGAGCACTGGCTAACTATGGCTACACCTTC. Translating it yields CASRRALANYGYTF.

The chain combines TRBV29-1 with TRBJ2-3; possible D gene TRBD2, 7 bases. Germline V lookup: CDR1 SQVTM, CDR2 ANQGSEA. V lost 6 bases, J lost 3 bases, and 13 bases lay in between. The CDR3 extends over 13 amino acids. DNA of the CDR3: TGCAGCGTAGGGGGGGCCGGGACAGATACGCAGTATTTT. Residues: CSVGGAGTDTQYF.

The chain recombines TRBV7-6 with TRBJ1-1, with 10 bases identical to TRBD1. CDR1 and CDR2 from the germline V gene are SGHVS and FNYEAQ. The CDR3 totals 16 residues. The V gene end was trimmed by 4 bases and the J gene end by 3 bases; junction bases not matched to a gene: 8. In DNA, the CDR3 is TGTGCCAGCAGCTCGGGACAGGGGCTCAGGGACACTGAAGCTTTCTTT. Protein sequence: CASSSGQGLRDTEAFF. Together with reference TRBV7-6 and TRBJ1-1, the CDR3 gives the full variable domain: GAGVSQSPRYKVTKRGQDVALRCDPISGHVSLYWYRQALGQGPEFLTYFNYEAQQDKSGLPNDRFSAERPEGSISTLTIQRTEQRDSAMYRCASSSGQGLRDTEAFFGQGTRLTVV.

This clone was seen just once. V usage is TRBV7-9 and J usage is TRBJ1-6, with D possibly matching TRBD1 (5 bases). Germline V CDR1 and CDR2: SEHNR, FQNEAQ (reference sequence). Between the trimmed V and J ends, which lost 4 bases and 5 bases, there was a span of 6 bases. The CDR3 spans 13 residues. The CDR3 region has the DNA TGTGCCAGCAGCTCCAGGGATAATTCACCCCTCCACTTT. As protein: CASSSRDNSPLHF.

The CDR3 protein is CASSTRLAGDNEQFF. In DNA, the CDR3 is TGTGCCAGCAGTACACGACTAGCGGGGGACAATGAGCAGTTCTTC. The chain employs TRBV6-1 and TRBJ2-1; 12 nucleotides agree with TRBD2. The trim removed 5 bases at V and 5 bases at J, leaving 4 bases unmatched. Germline lookup yields CDR1 MNHNS and CDR2 SASEGT. This CDR3 spans 15 amino acids.

The J gene is TRBJ2-3, the V gene TRBV5-1; no reliable D call. V lost 0 bases to trimming and J lost 6 bases, with 5 bases between them. CDR1 SGHRS and CDR2 YFSETQ come from the germline V gene. This CDR3 spans 12 amino acids. The CDR3 protein is CASSLASDTQYF. For the CDR3, the DNA is TGCGCCAGCAGCTTGGCTTCGGATACGCAGTATTTT.

V is TRBV2 and J is TRBJ2-1, with 8 positions matching TRBD2. With V trimmed by 10 bases and J by 4 bases, 9 bases remained unmatched. In germline, CDR1 is SNHLY, CDR2 FYNNEI. This CDR3 region has 14 residues. Here the CDR3 DNA reads TGTGCCACTAAGAGCGGGGGAGATTACAATGAGCAGTTCTTC. This sequence encodes CATKSGGDYNEQFF.

The V call is TRBV9, the J call TRBJ2-5, with D perhaps matching TRBD1 (5 bases). V lost 4 bases, J lost 5 bases, and 12 bases lay in between. This CDR3 spans 13 amino acids. Germline values: CDR1 SGDLS, CDR2 YYNGEE. The CDR3 spells CASSPRQRETQYF. The CDR3 DNA reads as TGTGCCAGCAGCCCCCGACAGAGGGAGACCCAGTACTTC.

The chain joins TRBV5-6 to TRBJ2-2; D is perhaps TRBD1 (6 bases). The CDR3 covers 15 residues. V lost 4 bases and J lost 4, with 14 bases in between. Per germline, CDR1 SGHDT and CDR2 YYEEEE. The CDR3 sequence is CASSTAGAITGELFF. CDR3 bases: TGTGCCAGCAGCACTGCAGGGGCGATCACCGGGGAGCTGTTTTTT.

V gene TRBV15 combines with J gene TRBJ1-4; no clear D gene. Trimming removed 4 bases from V and 8 bases from J, with 11 bases in between. Germline CDR1 reads LNHNV; CDR2 reads YYDKDF (reference sequence). This CDR3 has 13 amino acids. CDR3 nucleotides: TGTGCCACCAGCACCGGCCCTAGGGAAAAACTGTTTTTT. Protein product: CATSTGPREKLFF. The complete variable domain, with remaining parts taken from reference TRBV15 and TRBJ1-4, reads DAMVIQNPRYQVTQFGKPVTLSCSQTLNHNVMYWYQQKSSQAPKLLFHYYDKDFNNEADTPDNFQSRRPNTSFCFLDIRSPGLGDTAMYLCATSTGPREKLFFGSGTQLSVL.

The V call is TRBV7-8, the J call TRBJ1-4; 7 bases are shared with TRBD1. The CDR3 runs 15 residues. J gave up 8 bases and V 3 bases, and 9 bases lay outside the gene matches. Germline V gene sequence: CDR1 SGHVS, CDR2 FQNEAQ. The CDR3, as DNA: TGTGCCAGCAGCTTTGGAACAGGGGATGGGGAAAAACTGTTTTTT. Amino acids: CASSFGTGDGEKLFF.

This chain connects TRBV27 to TRBJ1-2; TRBD1 matches at 7 bases. The CDR3 is made up of 14 amino acids. The V gene end was trimmed by 5 bases and the J gene end by 4 bases; junction bases not matched to a gene: 7. Germline V gene data show CDR1 as MNHEY and CDR2 as SMNVEV (reference sequence). The CDR3 loop is CASSLKGASYGYTF. CDR3 bases: TGTGCCAGCAGTCTGAAGGGGGCGTCCTATGGCTACACCTTC.

The chain couples TRBV11-2 to TRBJ2-6, with 9 bases aligning to TRBD1. Germline-derived CDR1 and CDR2 are SGHAT and FQNNGV. The V and J ends lost 5 bases and 1 base, in that order; junction bases with no gene match: 12. The CDR3 runs to 19 residues. The CDR3, as DNA: TGTGCCAGCAGCACCGCTTTCGGACAGGGGACATCTGGGGCCAACGTCCTGACTTTC. This sequence encodes CASSTAFGQGTSGANVLTF.

The V gene is TRBV5-1, the J gene TRBJ2-7, with 9 positions matching TRBD1. After removal of 0 bases from V and 4 bases from J, the junction contained 5 bases not matched to a gene. CDR1 and CDR2 from the germline V gene are SGHRS and YFSETQ. This CDR3 region has 15 residues. CDR3 protein: CASSLAIGQGYEQYF. As DNA, the CDR3 is TGCGCCAGCAGCTTGGCCATAGGACAGGGGTACGAGCAGTACTTC.

The genes are TRBV6-1 and TRBJ1-1; D is unresolved. The CDR3 length is 13 residues. Trimming took 7 bases from V and 3 from J, leaving 12 bases between them. CDR1 MNHNS and CDR2 SASEGT come from the germline V gene. CDR3 amino acids: CASTRVWDTEAFF. In nucleotides, the CDR3 is TGTGCCAGCACCCGGGTTTGGGACACTGAAGCTTTCTTT.

The chain combines TRBV7-9 with TRBJ1-2, with 10 nucleotides matching TRBD1. Germline-derived CDR1 and CDR2 are SEHNR and FQNEAQ (reference sequence). Trimming removed 1 base from V and 4 bases from J; junction bases left unmatched: 3. CDR3 length: 15 amino acids. Written as DNA, the CDR3 is TGTGCCAGCAGCTTAGTTGGACAGGGGGTCTATGGCTACACCTTC. This codes for CASSLVGQGVYGYTF.

The chain recombines TRBV30 with TRBJ2-3; the match to TRBD2 covers 16 bases. The CDR3 covers 23 residues. Germline V CDR1 and CDR2: GTSNPN, SVGIG (reference sequence). Trimming took 0 bases from V and 1 from J; bases not matched to a gene: 19. DNA of the CDR3: TGTGCCTGGAGTGTACCCATGGGGGATCCGGGACTAGCGGGGGGGCCGGGCACAGATACGCAGTATTTT. It specifies CAWSVPMGDPGLAGGPGTDTQYF.